The 9 T cell receptor beta chains below come from one sample, sequenced in a study of cytomegalovirus exposure and HLA in healthy donors. With 60 Vbeta and 13 Jbeta primers, the PCR was carried out. The method was immunoSEQ multiplex PCR; TCRdb's version includes in-frame clones alone and lacks a portion of them. Among 150,000 or so clones listed, 70% to 85% were seen once. Material: PBMCs. The receptors come from a human donor in good health.

As DNA, the CDR3 is TGTGCCAGTACCCCCCTCGGGGGGGGCTCCTACAATGAGCAGTTCTTC. It is translated as CASTPLGGGSYNEQFF. The chain recombines TRBV19 with TRBJ2-1, with 8 bases matching TRBD2. J lost 0 bases, V lost 7 bases, and 8 bases had no gene match. Looked up from germline, CDR1 is LNHDA and CDR2 is SQIVND (reference sequence). The CDR3 length is 16 residues.

The chain combines TRBV5-8 with TRBJ2-7, with D maybe TRBD2 (5 bases). V lost 2 bases and J lost 6, with 9 bases in between. The CDR3 is 12 residues long. Looked up from germline, CDR1 is SGHTS and CDR2 is YDEGEE. The CDR3 loop reads CASSFPGSEQYF. CDR3 nucleotides: TGTGCCAGCAGCTTCCCGGGATCCGAGCAGTACTTC.

The V and J genes are TRBV7-3 and TRBJ2-1, with D hard to call. The V end lost 5 bases, the J end lost 2 bases, and 7 bases lay between the germline ends. The CDR3 sequence is 13 residues long. Per germline, CDR1 SGHTA and CDR2 FQGTGA. The CDR3 DNA is TGTGCCAGCAGCCCAAGCGCCTACAATGAGCAGTTCTTC. Translation: CASSPSAYNEQFF.

V usage is TRBV19 and J usage is TRBJ2-3; TRBD2 might be the D (6 bases). The CDR3 is 14 residues long. Trimming cost V 3 bases and J 2 bases, with 9 bases left between them. The V gene's germline CDR1 is LNHDA and CDR2 SQIVND (reference sequence). CDR3 loop: CASSIAGFTDTQYF. The CDR3 DNA sequence: TGTGCCAGTAGTATTGCGGGGTTCACAGATACGCAGTATTTT.

The genes are TRBV2 and TRBJ2-3; 9 nucleotides line up with TRBD2. The V gene end was trimmed by 3 bases and the J gene end by 2 bases; junction bases not matched to a gene: 3. This CDR3 is 15 amino acids long. CDR1 SNHLY and CDR2 FYNNEI come from the germline V gene. CDR3 DNA sequence: TGTGCCAGCAGTGAGGAGCGGGGGGCCACAGATACGCAGTATTTT. Protein sequence: CASSEERGATDTQYF.

The chain links TRBV6-1 to TRBJ1-5; D gene unclear. Trimming stripped 2 bases from V and 4 bases from J, with 24 bases between. CDR3 size: 19 residues. The germline CDR1 and CDR2 sequences are MNHNS and SASEGT. The CDR3, as DNA: TGTGCCAGCAGTGAATTATCTTGGTTGGGCTCTCGAGGGAATCAGCCCCAGCATTTT. This sequence encodes CASSELSWLGSRGNQPQHF.

V usage is TRBV7-9 and J usage is TRBJ1-6; D possibly corresponds to TRBD1 (6 bases). Per the germline V gene, CDR1 is SEHNR and CDR2 is FQNEAQ (reference sequence). The ends were cut back, 4 bases at V and 9 bases at J, with 13 bases in the middle. The CDR3 has 14 residues. The CDR3 reads CASSSGGQSSPLHF. The CDR3 bases are TGTGCCAGCAGCTCGGGGGGGCAAAGTTCACCCCTCCACTTT.

The rearrangement links TRBV4-3 to TRBJ2-7; TRBD2 matches 12 bases. With V trimmed by 3 bases and J by 4 bases, 10 bases remained unmatched. CDR1 is LGHNA and CDR2 is YSLEER in the germline V gene. The CDR3 sequence is 17 residues long. The CDR3 region is CASSQGTSGGNPYEQYF. Here the CDR3 DNA reads TGCGCCAGCAGCCAGGGTACTAGCGGGGGGAATCCGTACGAGCAGTACTTC.

This chain joins TRBV5-1 and TRBJ2-7; 7 bases line up with TRBD1. The CDR3 has 17 amino acids. Germline CDR1 and CDR2: SGHRS and YFSETQ. The junction had 11 bases not matched to a gene; V was cut back by 2 bases and J by 0 bases. CDR3 sequence (DNA): TGCGCCAGCAGCTTCCCCAAACAGGGGCCATTCTCCTACGAGCAGTACTTC. Its translation is CASSFPKQGPFSYEQYF.